These 2 T cell receptor beta chains were sequenced from one sample in a study of T-cell memory formation after mild COVID-19. Each CDR3 protein gets one entry after TCRdb re-called the 5' RACE reads with MiXCR. Among about 560,000 distinct CDR3 sequences listed, about 20% were seen once. What was sequenced was PBMCs or a T cell subset sorted from them (not recorded which). The receptors here all came from an adult woman who had mild COVID-19 (a few samples of this study predate the infection). Cell type and time point are not known.

A few counts support this clonotype. The chain has TRBV20-1 and TRBJ2-1, with 8 bases identical to TRBD2. After removal of 6 bases from V and 9 bases from J, the junction contained 13 bases not matched to a gene. Germline loops: CDR1 DFQATT, CDR2 SNEGSKA (reference sequence). CDR3 length equals 14 residues. CDR3 amino acids: CSAGHNRGGLEQFF. The CDR3 nucleotides read TGCAGTGCCGGACATAATCGGGGGGGCCTTGAGCAGTTCTTC.

The V and J genes are TRBV29-1 and TRBJ2-2; a weak D match, TRBD1 (7 bases). V lost 5 bases to trimming and J lost 7 bases, with 17 bases between them. CDR1 SQVTM and CDR2 ANQGSEA come from the germline V gene. This CDR3 has 14 amino acids. CDR3 region: CSVPGQEEGGELFF. The CDR3 nucleotides are TGCAGCGTTCCAGGACAGGAGGAGGGCGGGGAGCTGTTTTTT.